One sample yielded the 2 T cell receptor beta chains listed below, sequenced in a study of T cells expressing NK-cell markers. For each CDR3 protein, TCRdb gives one entry from its re-call of the 5' RACE reads, without DNA. The sample is made up of roughly 23,000 distinct CDR3 sequences, and the top ten hold about 57% of it. The sample comprised blood T cells: a sorted CD56 or NKG2C T cell subset, CD4+ or CD8+ T cells, or bulk PBMC T cells (not recorded which). These receptors originate from a man aged 18-70 years in good health.

The V gene is TRBV12-3 or TRBV12-4, the J gene TRBJ1-1; TCRdb outputs TRBD1, but without DNA this stays unchecked. The CDR3 spans 13 residues. This CDR3 is CASREGANTEAFF.

J is TRBJ2-6 and V is TRBV5-1; the TRBD1 assignment by TCRdb is unverifiable without DNA. Per the germline V gene, CDR1 is SGHRS and CDR2 is YFSETQ. The CDR3 extends over 16 amino acids. CDR3 residues: CASSRDPGSGANVLTF.